The following is a T cell receptor beta chain sequence with its context. The CDR3 sequence is 14 residues long. Germline values: CDR1 MNHNY, CDR2 SVGAGI (reference sequence). V lost 7 bases and J lost 6, with 19 bases in between. Profiled with immunoSEQ multiplex PCR; TCRdb holds only in-frame clones, not every one. The data contain about 100,000 clones, 90% of them singletons. This specimen comes from a study of OX40 agonist ivuxolimab in advanced cancers. The sequenced sample was CD4+ or CD8+ T cells sorted from blood, obtained in a trial of the OX40 agonist ivuxolimab. The origin of this receptor is an adult with an advanced solid tumor such as melanoma, head and neck, liver or kidney cancer. The chain is built from TRBV6-6 and TRBJ2-7, with D possibly matching TRBD1 (6 bases). The CDR3 loop is CASTHGTRGGEQYF. CDR3 coding DNA: TGTGCCAGCACTCACGGGACAAGGGGCGGCGAGCAGTACTTC.